A single T cell receptor beta chain is shown here with its context. No antigen is known for it. The data are from a study of post-analysis software for immune sequencing data. CDR3 length equals 17 residues. Trimming took off 8 bases at V and 2 bases at J, with 24 bases between the two ends. General observations from the study: Strong co-clustering by F measure was evident for samples that had been prepared in the same batch. Comparison of patients with controls showed five TRBV segments more frequent in patients, TRBV5-6, TRBV5-1 and TRBV20-1 among them. In multiple sclerosis, normalized Chao1 diversity was significantly below that of controls.

Unique molecular identifiers tagged the TCR beta cDNA libraries. Researchers reported roughly 0.5 million cDNA molecules coming from roughly 0.93 to 9.6 million T cells. TCRdb reanalysed the PCR reads using MiXCR and keeps one entry per CDR3 protein. The table records approximately 180,000 distinct CDR3 sequences, about 29% of them present only once. The sample was blood. This TCR derives from a girl between 10 and 17 years old with multiple sclerosis. V gene TRBV12-3 or TRBV12-4 combines with J gene TRBJ2-5, with a tentative D call TRBD1 (6 bases). This CDR3 reads CASSRPPVQGRQETQYF. CDR3 sequence (DNA): TGTGCCAGCTCTCGCCCGCCCGTACAGGGAAGGCAAGAGACCCAGTACTTC.